This T cell receptor (beta chain) was retrieved from a study of cytomegalovirus exposure and HLA in healthy donors. The study, taken as a whole, reports: TCR beta chain V- and J-gene trimming was linked, in a later analysis, to a missense variant in DCLRE1C. The only immune exposure information that was available was CMV serostatus. It was reported that the classifier diagnosed cytomegalovirus status with high specificity and sensitivity in both the original and validation cohorts.

The PCR was carried out with 60 Vbeta primers and 13 Jbeta primers. TCRdb keeps only in-frame clones here, not all; method: immunoSEQ multiplex PCR. This sample carries some 150,000 clones, 70% to 85% of them seen once, and the ten largest clones take under 4.5%. As concerns this clone: No antigen is known for it.

Germline V gene data show CDR1 as MNHNS and CDR2 as SASEGT. The CDR3 loop spans 13 amino acids. The ends were cut back, 5 bases at V and 0 bases at J, with 5 bases in the middle. This rearrangement joins TRBV6-1 to TRBJ2-4; no firm D call. Input material: PBMCs. This TCR was sampled from a man in his forties or fifties in good health and CMV-seropositive. CDR3 DNA: TGTGCCAGCAGTCAACTAGCCAAAAACATTCAGTACTTC. It encodes CASSQLAKNIQYF.